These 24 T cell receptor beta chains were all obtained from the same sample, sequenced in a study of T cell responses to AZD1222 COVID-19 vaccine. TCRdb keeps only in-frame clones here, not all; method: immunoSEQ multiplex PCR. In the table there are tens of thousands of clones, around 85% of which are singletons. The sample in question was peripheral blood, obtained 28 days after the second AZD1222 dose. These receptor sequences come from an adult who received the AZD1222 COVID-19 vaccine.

This chain's CDR3 is CASSFAGGPSDTQYF. The CDR3 coding sequence is TGTGCCAGCAGCTTCGCGGGGGGGCCTTCAGATACGCAGTATTTT. The chain recombines TRBV7-6 with TRBJ2-3, with TRBD2 identical over 9 bases. V shed 3 bases, J shed 4 bases, and the junction held 5 bases outside the gene matches. The CDR3 contains 15 residues. Per the germline V gene, CDR1 is SGHVS and CDR2 is FNYEAQ.

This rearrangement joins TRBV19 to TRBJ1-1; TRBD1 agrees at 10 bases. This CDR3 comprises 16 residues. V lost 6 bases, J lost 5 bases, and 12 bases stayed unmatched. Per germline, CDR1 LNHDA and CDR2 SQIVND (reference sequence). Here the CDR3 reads CASSSPGTGAGTEAFF. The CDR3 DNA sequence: TGTGCCAGTAGCAGTCCCGGGACAGGGGCGGGAACTGAAGCTTTCTTT. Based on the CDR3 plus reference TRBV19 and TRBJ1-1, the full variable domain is DGGITQSPKYLFRKEGQNVTLSCEQNLNHDAMYWYRQDPGQGLRLIYYSQIVNDFQKGDIAEGYSVSREKKESFPLTVTSAQKNPTAFYLCASSSPGTGAGTEAFFGQGTRLTVV.

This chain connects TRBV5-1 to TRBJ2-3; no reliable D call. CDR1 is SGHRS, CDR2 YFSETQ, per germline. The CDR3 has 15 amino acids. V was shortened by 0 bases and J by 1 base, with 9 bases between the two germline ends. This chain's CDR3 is CASSLGSGRTDTQYF. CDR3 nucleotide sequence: TGCGCCAGCAGCTTGGGGTCCGGCCGCACAGATACGCAGTATTTT.

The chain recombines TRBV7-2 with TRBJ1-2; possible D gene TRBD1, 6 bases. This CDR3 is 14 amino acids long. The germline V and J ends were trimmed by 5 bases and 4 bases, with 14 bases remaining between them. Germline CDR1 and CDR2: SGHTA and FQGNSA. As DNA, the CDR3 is TGTGCCAGCAGCGTGGACAGATCCACCTATGGCTACACCTTC. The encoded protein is CASSVDRSTYGYTF.

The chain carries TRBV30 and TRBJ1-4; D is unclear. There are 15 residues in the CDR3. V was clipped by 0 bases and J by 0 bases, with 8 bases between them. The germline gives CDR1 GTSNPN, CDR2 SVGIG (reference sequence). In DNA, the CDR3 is TGTGCCTGGAGTGTAGGTGGGGCAACTAATGAAAAACTGTTTTTT. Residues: CAWSVGGATNEKLFF.

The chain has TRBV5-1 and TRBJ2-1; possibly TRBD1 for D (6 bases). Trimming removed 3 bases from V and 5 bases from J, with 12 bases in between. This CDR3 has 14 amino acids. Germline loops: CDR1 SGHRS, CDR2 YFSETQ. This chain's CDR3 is CASSYQGPNNEQFF. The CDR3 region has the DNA TGCGCCAGCAGCTACCAGGGGCCGAACAATGAGCAGTTCTTC.

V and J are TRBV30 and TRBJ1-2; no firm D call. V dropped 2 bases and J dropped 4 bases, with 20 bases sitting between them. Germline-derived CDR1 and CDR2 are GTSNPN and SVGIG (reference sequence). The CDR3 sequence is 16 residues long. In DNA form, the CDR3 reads TGTGCCTGGAGTCCCCCTTCGGGTGGGCAGATCTATGGCTACACCTTC. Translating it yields CAWSPPSGGQIYGYTF.

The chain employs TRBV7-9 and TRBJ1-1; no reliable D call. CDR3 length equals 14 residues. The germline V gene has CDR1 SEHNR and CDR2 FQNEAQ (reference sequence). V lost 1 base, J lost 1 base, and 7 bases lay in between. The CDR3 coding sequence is TGTGCCAGCAGCTTAGTGGCAGGGAACACTGAAGCTTTCTTT. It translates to CASSLVAGNTEAFF.

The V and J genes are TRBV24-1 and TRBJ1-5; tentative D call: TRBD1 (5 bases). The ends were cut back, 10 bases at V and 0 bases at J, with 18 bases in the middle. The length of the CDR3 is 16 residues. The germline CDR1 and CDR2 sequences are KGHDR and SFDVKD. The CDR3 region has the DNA TGTGCCACGCCTCCCGGGCAGGGCCATAGCAATCAGCCCCAGCATTTT. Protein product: CATPPGQGHSNQPQHF.

The CDR3 DNA reads TGTGCCAGCTCACCAGAACAGGGGGCGCATACCGGGGAGCTGTTTTTT. Translated, it gives CASSPEQGAHTGELFF. This rearrangement joins TRBV18 to TRBJ2-2; 9 bases fit TRBD1. The CDR3 runs to 16 residues. V dropped 2 bases and J dropped 5; count of bases not matched to a gene: 6. The germline V gene has CDR1 KGHSH and CDR2 LQKENI.

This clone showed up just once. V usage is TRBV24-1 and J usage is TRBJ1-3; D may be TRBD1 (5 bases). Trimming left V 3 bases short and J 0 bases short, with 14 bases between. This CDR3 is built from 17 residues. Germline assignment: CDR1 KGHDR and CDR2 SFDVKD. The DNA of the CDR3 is TGTGCCACCAGTGATGGGAGTCGGGGACCCTCTGGAAACACCATATATTTT. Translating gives CATSDGSRGPSGNTIYF.

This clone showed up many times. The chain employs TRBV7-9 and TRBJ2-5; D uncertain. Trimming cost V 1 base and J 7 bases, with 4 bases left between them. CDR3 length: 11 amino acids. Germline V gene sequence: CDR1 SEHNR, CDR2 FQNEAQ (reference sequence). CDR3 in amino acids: CASSLGPTQYF. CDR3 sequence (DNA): TGTGCCAGCAGCTTAGGTCCGACCCAGTACTTC.

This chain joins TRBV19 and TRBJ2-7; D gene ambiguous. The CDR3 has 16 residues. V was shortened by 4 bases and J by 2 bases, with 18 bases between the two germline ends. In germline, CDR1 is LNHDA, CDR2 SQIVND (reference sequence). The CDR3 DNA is TGTGCCAGTAGTACCCGCGTGGTAGCCGATACCTACGAGCAGTACTTC. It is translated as CASSTRVVADTYEQYF.

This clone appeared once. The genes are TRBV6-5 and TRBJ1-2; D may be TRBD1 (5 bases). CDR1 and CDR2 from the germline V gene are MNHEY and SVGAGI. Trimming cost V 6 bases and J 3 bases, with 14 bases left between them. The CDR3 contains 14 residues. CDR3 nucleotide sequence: TGTGCCAGCAGGGGCTTTGAGGGGTACTATGGCTACACCTTC. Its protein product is CASRGFEGYYGYTF.

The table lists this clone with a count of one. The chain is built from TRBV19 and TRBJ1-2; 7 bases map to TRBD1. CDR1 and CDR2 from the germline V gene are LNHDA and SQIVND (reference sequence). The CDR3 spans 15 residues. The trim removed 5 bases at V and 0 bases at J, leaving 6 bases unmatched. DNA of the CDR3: TGTGCCAGTAGTTCACAGGGGACGGCTAACTATGGCTACACCTTC. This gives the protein CASSSQGTANYGYTF.

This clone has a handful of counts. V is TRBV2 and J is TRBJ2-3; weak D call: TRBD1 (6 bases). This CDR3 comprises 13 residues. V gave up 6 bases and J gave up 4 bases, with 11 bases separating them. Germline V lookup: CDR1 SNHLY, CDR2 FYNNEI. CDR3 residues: CASSTGLPDTQYF. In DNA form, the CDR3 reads TGTGCCAGCAGCACAGGGTTGCCAGATACGCAGTATTTT.

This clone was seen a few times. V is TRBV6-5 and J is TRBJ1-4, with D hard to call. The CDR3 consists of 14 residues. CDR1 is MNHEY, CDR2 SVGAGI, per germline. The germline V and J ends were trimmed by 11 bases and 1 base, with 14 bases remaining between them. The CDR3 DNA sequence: TGTGCCTCCTCAAAGGGCATAACTAATGAAAAACTGTTTTTT. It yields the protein CASSKGITNEKLFF.

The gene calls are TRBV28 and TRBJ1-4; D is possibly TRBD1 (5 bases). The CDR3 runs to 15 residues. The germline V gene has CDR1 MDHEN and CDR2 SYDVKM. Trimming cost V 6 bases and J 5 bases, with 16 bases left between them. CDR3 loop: CASRSTTVINEKLFF. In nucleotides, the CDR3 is TGTGCCAGCAGGTCTACGACAGTCATCAATGAAAAACTGTTTTTT.

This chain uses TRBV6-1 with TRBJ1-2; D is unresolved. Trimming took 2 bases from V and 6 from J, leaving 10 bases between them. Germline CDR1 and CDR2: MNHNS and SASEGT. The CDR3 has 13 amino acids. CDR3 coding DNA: TGTGCCAGCAGTGAAAGGAGGGCCAATGGCTACACCTTC. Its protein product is CASSERRANGYTF.

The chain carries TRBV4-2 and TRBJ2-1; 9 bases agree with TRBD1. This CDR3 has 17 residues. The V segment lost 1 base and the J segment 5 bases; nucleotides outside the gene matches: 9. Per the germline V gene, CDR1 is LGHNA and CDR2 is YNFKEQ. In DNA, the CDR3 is TGTGCCAGCAGCCAAGGGTGGACAGGGGTCCTAAACAATGAGCAGTTCTTC. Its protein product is CASSQGWTGVLNNEQFF.

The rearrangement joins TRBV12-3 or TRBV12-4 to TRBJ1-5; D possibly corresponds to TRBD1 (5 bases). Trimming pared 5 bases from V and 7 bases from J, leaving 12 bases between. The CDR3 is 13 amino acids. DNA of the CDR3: TGTGCCAGCAGTGTGGGGGTTGGGCAGCCCCAGCATTTT. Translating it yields CASSVGVGQPQHF.

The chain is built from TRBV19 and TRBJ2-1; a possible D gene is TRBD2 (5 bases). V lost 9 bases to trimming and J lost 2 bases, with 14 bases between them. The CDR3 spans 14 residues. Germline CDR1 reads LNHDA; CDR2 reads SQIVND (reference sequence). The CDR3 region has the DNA TGTGCCAGCCAAATAGCGAAAACCTACAATGAGCAGTTCTTC. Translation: CASQIAKTYNEQFF.

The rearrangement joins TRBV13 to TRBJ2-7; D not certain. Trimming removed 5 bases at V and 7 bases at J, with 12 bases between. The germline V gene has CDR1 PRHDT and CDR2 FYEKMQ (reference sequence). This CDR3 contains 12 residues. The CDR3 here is CASSDMGSEQYF. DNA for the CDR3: TGTGCCAGCAGCGACATGGGGTCTGAGCAGTACTTC.

CDR3: CASSPKGGFTGELFF. The CDR3 region has the DNA TGTGCCAGCAGCCCTAAGGGGGGCTTCACCGGGGAGCTGTTTTTT. This rearrangement joins TRBV7-6 to TRBJ2-2; TRBD1 or TRBD2 may be the D gene (6 bases each). The germline V gene has CDR1 SGHVS and CDR2 FNYEAQ. This CDR3 is 15 amino acids long. V dropped 5 bases and J dropped 4 bases, with 14 bases sitting between them.